The text below deals with one T cell receptor (beta chain). This CDR3 region has 15 residues. Trimming stripped 6 bases from V and 5 bases from J, with 17 bases between. Patients affected by ophthalmopathy presented a Clinical Activity Score of at least 3, a NOSPECS grade of at least 4, and disease duration below 3 months. This sample was taken from a study of T cells in Graves' hyperthyroidism and ophthalmopathy. Across the study: Pretreatment peripheral blood was obtained at initial diagnosis.

Amplification yielded TCR beta CDR3 regions, with RNA transcripts as the source. An initial round of RT-PCR targeting the TCR CDR3 relied on the HTBI primer set. Each CDR3 protein is one row after TCRdb ran MiXCR on the multiplex PCR reads. The data contain 350,000 or so distinct CDR3 sequences, less than 20% of them singletons. Sequenced input: blood. The chain combines TRBV12-3 or TRBV12-4 with TRBJ1-3, with TRBD1 as a possible D gene (5 bases). This sequence was found in a woman aged 40-49 years with Graves' ophthalmopathy. The CDR3 protein is CASSRAGGARNTIYF. In DNA, the CDR3 is TGTGCCAGCAGCCGCGCCGGAGGGGCTAGAAACACCATATATTTT.